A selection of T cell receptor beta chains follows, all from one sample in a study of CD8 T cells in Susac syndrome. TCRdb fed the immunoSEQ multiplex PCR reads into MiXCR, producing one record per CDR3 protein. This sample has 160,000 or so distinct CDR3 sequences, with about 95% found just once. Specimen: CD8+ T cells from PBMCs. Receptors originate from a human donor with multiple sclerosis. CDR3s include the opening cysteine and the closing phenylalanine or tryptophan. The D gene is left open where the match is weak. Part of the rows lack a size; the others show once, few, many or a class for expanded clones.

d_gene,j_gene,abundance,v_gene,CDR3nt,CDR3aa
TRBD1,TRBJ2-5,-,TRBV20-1,TGCAGTGCTAGTTTGTGGGACAGGGAAGGAGAGACCCAGTACTTC,CSASLWDREGETQYF
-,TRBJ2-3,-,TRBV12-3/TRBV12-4,TGTGCCAGCAGTGCCATTGTCGGGGCCCTAGCCCCAGATACGCAGTATTTT,CASSAIVGALAPDTQYF
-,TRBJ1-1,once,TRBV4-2,TGTGCCAGCAGCGAAGGGGAAGCTTTCTTT,CASSEGEAFF
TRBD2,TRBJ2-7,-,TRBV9,TGTGCCAGCAGCGTAGGGACTAGTTTTTACGAGCAGTACTTC,CASSVGTSFYEQYF
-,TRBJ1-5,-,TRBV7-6,TGTGCCAGCAGTCCCCCGGGGGTTGACAGGCCCCAGCATTTT,CASSPPGVDRPQHF
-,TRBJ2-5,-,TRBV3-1,TGTGCCAGCAGCCAAGTGGATTTCGAAGAGACCCAGTACTTC,CASSQVDFEETQYF
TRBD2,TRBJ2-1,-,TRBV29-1,TGCAGCGTTACCGGGACTAGCGGGAGCTCCTACAATGAGCAGTTCTTC,CSVTGTSGSSYNEQFF
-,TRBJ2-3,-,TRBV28,TGTGCCAGCAGTTTATTTAAGACTACCACAGATACGCAGTATTTT,CASSLFKTTTDTQYF
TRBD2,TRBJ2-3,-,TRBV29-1,TGCAGCGTTATAGCGGGAGTACCCTTAGATACGCAGTATTTT,CSVIAGVPLDTQYF
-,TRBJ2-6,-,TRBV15,TGTGCCACCAGCAGCAGGGTCTCTGGGGCCAACGTCCTGACTTTC,CATSSRVSGANVLTF
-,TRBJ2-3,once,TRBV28,TGTGCCAGCAGTTGGAGACTATCGGCGCAGTATTTT,CASSWRLSAQYF
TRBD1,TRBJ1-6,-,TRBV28,TGTGCCAGCAGGGCCAGGGGGCTGAATTCACCCCTCCACTTT,CASRARGLNSPLHF
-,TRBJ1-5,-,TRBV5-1,TGCGCCAGCAGCCCAGACCTGGGGAAACAGCCCCAGCATTTT,CASSPDLGKQPQHF
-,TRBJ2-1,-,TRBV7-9,TGTGCCAGCAGCTATCCGGGGAATGAGCAGTTCTTC,CASSYPGNEQFF
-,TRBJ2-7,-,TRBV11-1,TGTGCCAGCAGCCCGTATCGAGGTTCCTACGAGCAGTACTTC,CASSPYRGSYEQYF
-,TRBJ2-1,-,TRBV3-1,TGTGCCAGCAGCCAAGGACGGGTCCCGTACAATGAGCAGTTCTTC,CASSQGRVPYNEQFF
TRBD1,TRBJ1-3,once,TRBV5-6,TGTGCCAGCACTGATGGACAGGGAGGAAACACCATATATTTT,CASTDGQGGNTIYF
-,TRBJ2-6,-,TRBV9,TGTGCCAGCAGCGTAGGCCCAGGTGGGGCCAACGTCCTGACTTTC,CASSVGPGGANVLTF
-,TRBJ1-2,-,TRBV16,TGTGCCAGCAGCCAATCTTCCGGGTACACCTTC,CASSQSSGYTF
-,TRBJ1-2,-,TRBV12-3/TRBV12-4,TGTGCCAGCAGTCCGACAGGATCTAACTATGGCTACACCTTC,CASSPTGSNYGYTF
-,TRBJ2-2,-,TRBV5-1,TGCGCCAGCATTACAGAAACCGGGGAGCTGTTTTTT,CASITETGELFF
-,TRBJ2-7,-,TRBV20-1,TGCAGTGCTAGCGGCAGGGGCGGATCCTACGAGCAGTACTTC,CSASGRGGSYEQYF
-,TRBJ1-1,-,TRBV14,TGTGCCAGCAGCCTAACACAAAACCGTGGCACTGAAGCTTTCTTT,CASSLTQNRGTEAFF
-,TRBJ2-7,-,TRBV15,TGTGCCACCAGCAGAGTCCCCGTGGGGGATGGGTGGGAGCAGTACTTC,CATSRVPVGDGWEQYF